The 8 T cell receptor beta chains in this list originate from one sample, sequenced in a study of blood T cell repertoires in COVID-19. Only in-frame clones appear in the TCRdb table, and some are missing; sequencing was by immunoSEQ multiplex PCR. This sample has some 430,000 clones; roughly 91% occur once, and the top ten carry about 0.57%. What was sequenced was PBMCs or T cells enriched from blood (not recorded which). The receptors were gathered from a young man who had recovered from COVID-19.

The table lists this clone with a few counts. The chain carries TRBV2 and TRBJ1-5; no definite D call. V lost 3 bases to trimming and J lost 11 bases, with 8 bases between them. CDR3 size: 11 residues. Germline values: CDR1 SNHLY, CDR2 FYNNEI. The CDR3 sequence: CASSEGKSQHF. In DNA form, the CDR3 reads TGTGCCAGCAGTGAGGGCAAGTCCCAGCATTTT.

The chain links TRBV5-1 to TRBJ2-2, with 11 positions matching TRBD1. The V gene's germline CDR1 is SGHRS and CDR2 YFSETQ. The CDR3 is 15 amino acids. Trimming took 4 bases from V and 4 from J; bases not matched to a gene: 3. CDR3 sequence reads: CASSQGTGGTGELFF. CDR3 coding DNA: TGCGCCAGCAGCCAAGGGACAGGGGGCACCGGGGAGCTGTTTTTT.

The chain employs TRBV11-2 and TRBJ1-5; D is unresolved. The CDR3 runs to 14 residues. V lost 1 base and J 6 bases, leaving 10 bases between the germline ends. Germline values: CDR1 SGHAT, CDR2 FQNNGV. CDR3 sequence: CASSLVSAGQPQHF. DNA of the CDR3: TGTGCCAGCAGCTTAGTTAGCGCAGGTCAGCCCCAGCATTTT.

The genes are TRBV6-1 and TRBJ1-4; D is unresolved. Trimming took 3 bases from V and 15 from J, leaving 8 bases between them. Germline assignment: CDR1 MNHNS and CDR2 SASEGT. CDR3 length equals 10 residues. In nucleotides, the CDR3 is TGTGCCAGCAGTGACCCCGAGGTGTTTTTT. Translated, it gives CASSDPEVFF.

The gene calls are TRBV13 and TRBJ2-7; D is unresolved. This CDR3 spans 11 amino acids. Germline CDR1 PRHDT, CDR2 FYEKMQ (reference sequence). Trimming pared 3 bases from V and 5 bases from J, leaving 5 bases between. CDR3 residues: CASSFEDEQYF. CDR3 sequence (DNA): TGTGCCAGCAGCTTTGAGGACGAGCAGTACTTC.

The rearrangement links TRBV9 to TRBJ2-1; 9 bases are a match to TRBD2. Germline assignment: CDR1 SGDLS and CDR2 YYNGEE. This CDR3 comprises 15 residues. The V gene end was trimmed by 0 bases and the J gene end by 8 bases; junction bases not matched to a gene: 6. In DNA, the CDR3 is TGTGCCAGCAGCGTAGCCGGCGGGGGGGCCTATGAGCAGTTCTTC. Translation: CASSVAGGGAYEQFF.

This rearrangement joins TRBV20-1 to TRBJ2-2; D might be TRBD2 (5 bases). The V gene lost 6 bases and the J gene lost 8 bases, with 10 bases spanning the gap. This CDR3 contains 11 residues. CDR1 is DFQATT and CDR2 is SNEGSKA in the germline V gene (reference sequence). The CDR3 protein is CSAAREGELFF. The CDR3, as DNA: TGCAGTGCCGCTAGGGAGGGGGAGCTGTTTTTT.

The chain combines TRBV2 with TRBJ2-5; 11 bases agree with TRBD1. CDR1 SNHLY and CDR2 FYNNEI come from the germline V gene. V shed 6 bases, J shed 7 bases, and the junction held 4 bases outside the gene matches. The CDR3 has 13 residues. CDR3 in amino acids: CASSRGQGGTQYF. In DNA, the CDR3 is TGTGCCAGCAGCCGGGGACAGGGGGGGACCCAGTACTTC.